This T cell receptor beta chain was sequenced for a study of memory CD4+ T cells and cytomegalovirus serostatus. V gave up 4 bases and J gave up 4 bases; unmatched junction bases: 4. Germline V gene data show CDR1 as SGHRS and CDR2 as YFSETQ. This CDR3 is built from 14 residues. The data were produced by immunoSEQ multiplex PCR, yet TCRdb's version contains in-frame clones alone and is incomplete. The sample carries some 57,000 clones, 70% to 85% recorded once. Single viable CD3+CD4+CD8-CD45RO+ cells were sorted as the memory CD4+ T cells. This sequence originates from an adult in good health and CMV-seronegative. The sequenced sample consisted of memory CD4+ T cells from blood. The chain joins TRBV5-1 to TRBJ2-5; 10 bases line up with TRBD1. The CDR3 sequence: CASSAGQGGETQYF. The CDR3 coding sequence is TGCGCCAGCAGCGCAGGACAGGGGGGAGAGACCCAGTACTTC.